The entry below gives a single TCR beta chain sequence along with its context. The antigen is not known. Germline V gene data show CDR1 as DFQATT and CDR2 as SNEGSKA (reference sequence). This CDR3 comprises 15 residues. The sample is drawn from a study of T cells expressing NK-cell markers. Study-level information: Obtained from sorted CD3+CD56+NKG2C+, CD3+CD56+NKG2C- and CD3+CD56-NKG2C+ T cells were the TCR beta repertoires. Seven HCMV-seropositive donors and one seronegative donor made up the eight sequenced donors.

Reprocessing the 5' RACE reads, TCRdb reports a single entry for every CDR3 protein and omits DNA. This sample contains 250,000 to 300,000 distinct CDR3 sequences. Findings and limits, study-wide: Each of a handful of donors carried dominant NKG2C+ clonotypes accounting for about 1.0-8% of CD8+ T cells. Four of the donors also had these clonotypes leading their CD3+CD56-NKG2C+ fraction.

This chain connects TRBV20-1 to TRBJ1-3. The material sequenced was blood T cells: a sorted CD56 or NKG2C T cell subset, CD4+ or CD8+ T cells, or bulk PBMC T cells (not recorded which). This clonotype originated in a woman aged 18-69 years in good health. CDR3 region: CSARAGTDSGNTIYF.